This T cell receptor beta chain was recorded in a study of blood T cell repertoires in COVID-19. Overall study: The samples span acute and convalescent COVID-19 from the United States, Italy and Spain. T cells, B-cell-depleted T cells, or PBMCs provided the cDNA or gDNA that served as material.

There are 14 residues in the CDR3. CDR1 SGDLS and CDR2 YYNGEE come from the germline V gene. The germline V and J ends were trimmed by 0 bases and 3 bases, with 9 bases remaining between them. Original analysis: The authors estimated nucleated cell counts from reference gene primer amplification. Repertoires were generated with immunoSEQ multiplex PCR, while TCRdb's copy carries only in-frame clones and drops some. V and J calls and clone size are as listed in that table; D and trimming were resolved from the DNA. The table has 250,000 to 350,000 clones, around nine tenths seen once. The chain uses TRBV9 and TRBJ2-5; D is undetermined. Sequencing was carried out using peripheral blood. This TCR was sampled from a middle-aged woman who had recovered from COVID-19. The CDR3 bases are TGTGCCAGCAGCGTAGACTTCGGAGAAGAGACCCAGTACTTC. This translates into CASSVDFGEETQYF.